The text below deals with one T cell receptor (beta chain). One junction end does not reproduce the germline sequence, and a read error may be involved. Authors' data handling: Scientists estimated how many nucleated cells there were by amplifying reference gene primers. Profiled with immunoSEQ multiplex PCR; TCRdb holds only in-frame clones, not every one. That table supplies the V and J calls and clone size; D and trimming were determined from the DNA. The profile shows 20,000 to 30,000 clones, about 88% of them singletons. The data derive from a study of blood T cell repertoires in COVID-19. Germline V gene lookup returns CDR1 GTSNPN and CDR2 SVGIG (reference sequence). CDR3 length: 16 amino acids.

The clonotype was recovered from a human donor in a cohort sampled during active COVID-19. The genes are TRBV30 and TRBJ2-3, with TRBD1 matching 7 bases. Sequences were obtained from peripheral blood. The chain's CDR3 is CAWSVPGLKGTDAQYF. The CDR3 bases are TGTGCCTGGAGTGTACCCGGCCTTAAGGGGACAGATGCGCAGTATTTT. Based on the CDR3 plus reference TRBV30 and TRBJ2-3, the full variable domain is SQTIHQWPATLVQPVGSPLSLECTVEGTSNPNLYWYRQAAGRGLQLLFYSVGIGQISSEVPQNLSASRPQDRQFILSSKKLLLSDSGFYLCAWSVPGLKGTDAQYFGPGTRLTVL.